Below are 18 T cell receptor beta chains sequenced from a single sample in a study. TCRdb processed the 5' RACE reads anew with MiXCR; each CDR3 protein has one entry. Of roughly 45,000 distinct CDR3 sequences in the sample, around 20% were seen once. Cells sorted as Tregs were CD4+, CD25+ and CD127-/low. Sequencing was done on a sample of Tregs sorted from blood. These TCRs come from a female donor with breast cancer.

V and J are TRBV4-1 and TRBJ2-1; D unclear. Germline V CDR1 and CDR2: MGHRA, YSYEKL. The CDR3 length is 15 residues. With 2 bases removed from V and 5 bases from J, the gap between germline ends came to 13 bases. CDR3 residues: CASSQLVPWDNEQFF. CDR3 in DNA: TGCGCCAGCAGCCAACTAGTGCCCTGGGACAATGAGCAGTTCTTC.

This clonotype has a count of ten or more. The rearrangement joins TRBV11-2 to TRBJ2-5, with 13 bases lining up with TRBD2. V dropped 5 bases and J dropped 5; count of bases not matched to a gene: 14. The CDR3 runs to 18 residues. Germline V CDR1 and CDR2: SGHAT, FQNNGV. The CDR3 nucleotides read TGTGCCAGCAGCGTGAACTCCGGGACTAGCGGGATTTGGGAGACCCAGTACTTC. Protein: CASSVNSGTSGIWETQYF.

This chain connects TRBV7-9 to TRBJ2-3; D unclear. V lost 7 bases and J 5 bases, leaving 10 bases between the germline ends. The CDR3 sequence is 12 residues long. Looked up from germline, CDR1 is SEHNR and CDR2 is FQNEAQ (reference sequence). The CDR3 DNA follows: TGTGCCAGCAAGAAGGATTTAGATACGCAGTATTTT. Its protein is CASKKDLDTQYF. Looking up the rest from reference TRBV7-9 and TRBJ2-3 gives the full variable domain: DTGVSQNPRHKITKRGQNVTFRCDPISEHNRLYWYRQTLGQGPEFLTYFQNEAQLEKSRLLSDRFSAERPKGSFSTLEIQRTEQGDSAMYLCASKKDLDTQYFGPGTRLTVL.

The CDR3 region has the DNA TGTGCCAGCCGCCCTACAGGGGGCGCAACCCTTAGCTCCTACAATGAGCAGTTCTTC. Protein sequence: CASRPTGGATLSSYNEQFF. The chain recombines TRBV3-1 with TRBJ2-1; TRBD1 matches at 9 bases. CDR3 length: 19 amino acids. Germline loops: CDR1 LGHDT, CDR2 YNNKEL (reference sequence). Trimming removed 8 bases from V and 0 bases from J; junction bases left unmatched: 17.

This clonotype has a handful of counts. In nucleotides, the CDR3 is TGCGCCAGCAGCTTGGTGTCAGGGGGAGCAGCGTTCCATGAGCAGTTCTTC. This sequence encodes CASSLVSGGAAFHEQFF. This chain joins TRBV5-1 and TRBJ2-1; 7 nucleotides line up with TRBD1. The CDR3 runs 17 residues. Germline V gives CDR1 SGHRS, CDR2 YFSETQ. The ends lost 0 bases at V and 8 bases at J; junction bases unmatched: 14.

This clonotype showed up just a few times. This chain links TRBV5-5 with TRBJ1-2; D remains unclear. Germline lookup yields CDR1 SGHKS and CDR2 YYEKEE (reference sequence). The V gene lost 0 bases and the J gene lost 0 bases, with 6 bases spanning the gap. There are 14 residues in the CDR3. The CDR3 coding sequence is TGTGCCAGCAGCTTGGATGGGGCTAACTATGGCTACACCTTC. Its protein product is CASSLDGANYGYTF.

This clonotype has a handful of counts. A read error may be the cause here, since a much bigger clone is one base away. This chain connects TRBV5-5 to TRBJ2-3; TRBD1 might be the D (5 bases). The CDR3 spans 15 residues. The V and J ends lost 2 bases and 4 bases respectively, with 14 bases between them. CDR1 and CDR2 (germline): SGHKS, YYEKEE (reference sequence). CDR3 in DNA: TGTGCCAGCAGCTTAAGTATAGGGGTTGCAGATACGCAGTATTTT. This sequence encodes CASSLSIGVADTQYF.

This clonotype turned up a few times. The chain recombines TRBV7-9 with TRBJ2-2; no definite D call. V shed 3 bases and J shed 1 base, with 12 bases lying between them. The CDR3 extends over 16 amino acids. Per the germline V gene, CDR1 is SEHNR and CDR2 is FQNEAQ (reference sequence). CDR3 DNA sequence: TGTGCCAGCAGCTTTCCCCGCTCGGGGAACACCGGGGAGCTGTTTTTT. Amino acids: CASSFPRSGNTGELFF. The full variable domain, its missing parts supplied by reference TRBV7-9 and TRBJ2-2, is DTGVSQNPRHKITKRGQNVTFRCDPISEHNRLYWYRQTLGQGPEFLTYFQNEAQLEKSRLLSDRFSAERPKGSFSTLEIQRTEQGDSAMYLCASSFPRSGNTGELFFGEGSRLTVL.

Details on this clonotype: This likely comes from a read error, as the CDR3 has no conserved phenylalanine or tryptophan at its end. No DNA is shown, since the ends of the CDR3 on it are uncertain; the CDR3 is the one TCRdb lists. This chain joins TRBV4-3 and TRBJ2-7; the DNA was not compared with TRBD1, the D call given in the table. The germline gives CDR1 LGHNA, CDR2 YSLEER. The CDR3 extends over 13 residues, inclusive of both ends. CDR3 region: CASSQGPRDGDLR.

This clonotype occurred a few times. This chain links TRBV4-3 with TRBJ1-1, with D perhaps TRBD1 (6 bases). V was cut by 0 bases and J by 11 bases, with 13 bases left in between. The CDR3 runs 13 residues. Germline CDR1 reads LGHNA; CDR2 reads YSLEER. The CDR3 DNA sequence: TGCGCCAGCAGCCAAGATAGATTGGGGGCGGCTTTCTTT. Translated, it gives CASSQDRLGAAFF.

V is TRBV28 and J is TRBJ2-7, with 7 bases matching TRBD1. CDR3 length equals 14 residues. Germline CDR1 MDHEN, CDR2 SYDVKM. V lost 3 bases to trimming and J lost 0 bases; unmatched junction nucleotides: 2. The DNA for the CDR3 is TGTGCCAGCAGTTTGAGGGGGCGCTCCTACGAGCAGTACTTC. Protein sequence: CASSLRGRSYEQYF.

This clonotype was counted between two and nine times. The rearrangement joins TRBV12-3 or TRBV12-4 to TRBJ1-1; D is possibly TRBD1 (6 bases). With 7 bases removed from V and 0 bases from J, the gap between germline ends came to 15 bases. This CDR3 is built from 15 residues. CDR3: CASMGEGVLNTEAFF. DNA of the CDR3: TGTGCCAGCATGGGGGAGGGGGTTTTGAACACTGAAGCTTTCTTT.

The rearrangement links TRBV5-1 to TRBJ1-1; possible D gene TRBD1, 5 bases. CDR3 length equals 15 residues. Germline assignment: CDR1 SGHRS and CDR2 YFSETQ. Trimming stripped 0 bases from V and 1 base from J, with 10 bases between. This chain's CDR3 is CASSLEAGPNTEAFF. As DNA, the CDR3 is TGCGCCAGCAGCTTGGAAGCGGGGCCGAACACTGAAGCTTTCTTT.

The J gene is TRBJ2-2, the V gene TRBV4-3, with D possibly TRBD2 on 7 matching bases. CDR3 length: 17 amino acids. V was shortened by 4 bases and J by 3 bases, with 18 bases between the two germline ends. Germline CDR1 and CDR2: LGHNA and YSLEER. The CDR3: CASSPLPSGGDTGELFF. DNA of the CDR3: TGCGCCAGCAGCCCCCTACCCTCGGGGGGCGACACCGGGGAGCTGTTTTTT.

This clonotype occurred a few times. The chain links TRBV10-1 to TRBJ2-7; 10 bases are shared with TRBD1. Per germline, CDR1 WNHNN and CDR2 SYGVQD (reference sequence). V gave up 0 bases and J gave up 3 bases; unmatched junction bases: 2. CDR3 size: 15 residues. DNA for the CDR3: TGCGCCAGCAGTGAGTCGGGACAGGGGTTCTACGAGCAGTACTTC. Amino acids: CASSESGQGFYEQYF.

This rearrangement joins TRBV7-9 to TRBJ1-2; TRBD1 agrees at 12 bases. The CDR3 consists of 16 residues. The germline gives CDR1 SEHNR, CDR2 FQNEAQ (reference sequence). CDR3 sequence: CASGAGQGARGYGYTF. The CDR3 DNA sequence: TGTGCTAGCGGCGCGGGACAGGGGGCGCGAGGCTATGGCTACACCTTC. The complete variable domain, with remaining parts taken from reference TRBV7-9 and TRBJ1-2, reads DTGVSQNPRHKITKRGQNVTFRCDPISEHNRLYWYRQTLGQGPEFLTYFQNEAQLEKSRLLSDRFSAERPKGSFSTLEIQRTEQGDSAMYLCASGAGQGARGYGYTFGSGTRLTVV.

The V and J genes are TRBV7-9 and TRBJ2-7, with 10 bases aligning to TRBD2. This CDR3 region has 16 residues. Germline loops: CDR1 SEHNR, CDR2 FQNEAQ (reference sequence). Germline trimming cut 6 bases from V and 3 bases from J; bases unmatched to any gene: 11. Written as DNA, the CDR3 is TGTGCCAGCAGTTCCCTAAGCGGGAGGGCAGTCTACGAGCAGTACTTC. Protein sequence: CASSSLSGRAVYEQYF. Full variable domain (remainder filled in from reference TRBV7-9 and TRBJ2-7): DTGVSQNPRHKITKRGQNVTFRCDPISEHNRLYWYRQTLGQGPEFLTYFQNEAQLEKSRLLSDRFSAERPKGSFSTLEIQRTEQGDSAMYLCASSSLSGRAVYEQYFGPGTRLTVT.

This chain links TRBV7-9 with TRBJ2-7, with a tentative D call TRBD2 (7 bases). Trimming removed 4 bases from V and 4 bases from J, with 20 bases in between. The CDR3 is made up of 16 amino acids. The germline CDR1 and CDR2 sequences are SEHNR and FQNEAQ (reference sequence). CDR3 DNA sequence: TGTGCCAGCAGCTCCGCGGGGGCAGGGACCTTTTACGAGCAGTACTTC. Encoded protein: CASSSAGAGTFYEQYF.